This T cell receptor (beta chain) was obtained from a study of blood T cell repertoires in COVID-19. Germline V gene lookup returns CDR1 KGHSH and CDR2 LQKENI. V lost 4 bases and J 3 bases, leaving 9 bases between the germline ends. The CDR3 runs 13 residues. The authors' processing: Estimated nucleated cell counts came from reference gene primer amplification. This table comes from immunoSEQ multiplex PCR, and its TCRdb copy is limited to in-frame clones, with some not included. V and J calls and clone size are copied from that table; D and trimming were computed from the DNA. Of hundreds of thousands of clones listed, 86% were seen once; the top ten hold 1.5% to 2%. This clone was counted a single time.

The sample consisted of peripheral blood. The receptor's source is a woman aged 60-75 years who had recovered from COVID-19. The chain recombines TRBV18 with TRBJ1-1; tentatively, D is TRBD1 (5 bases). The CDR3 DNA is TGTGCCAGCTCACAGGGGAGGGACACTGAAGCTTTCTTT. It yields the protein CASSQGRDTEAFF.